These 29 T cell receptor beta chains were all obtained from the same sample, sequenced in a study of blood T cell repertoires in COVID-19. Measured with immunoSEQ multiplex PCR; TCRdb has only the in-frame clones, and not every one. The table has about 330,000 clones, about 90% seen once. Input material: PBMCs or T cells enriched from blood (not recorded which). These receptors came from a man aged 25-40 years who had recovered from COVID-19.

This chain joins TRBV5-1 and TRBJ2-1; 9 nucleotides agree with TRBD1. Looked up from germline, CDR1 is SGHRS and CDR2 is YFSETQ. Trimming cost V 6 bases and J 7 bases; bases outside gene matches: 14. This CDR3 region has 16 residues. The CDR3 loop reads CASTEVESDRGNEQFF. The DNA of the CDR3 is TGCGCCAGCACAGAGGTAGAGAGCGACAGGGGGAATGAGCAGTTCTTC.

The J gene is TRBJ2-1, the V gene TRBV9, with TRBD2 identical over 7 bases. V dropped 4 bases and J dropped 4; count of bases not matched to a gene: 8. The CDR3 totals 15 residues. Germline loops: CDR1 SGDLS, CDR2 YYNGEE. CDR3 nucleotide sequence: TGTGCCAGCAGCCCCCGGACTAGTCTGTACAATGAGCAGTTCTTC. Protein sequence: CASSPRTSLYNEQFF.

In nucleotides, the CDR3 is TGTGCCAGCAGTGATTGGGGGACAGGGGGAAAACTGTTTTTT. Residues: CASSDWGTGGKLFF. The V gene is TRBV2, the J gene TRBJ1-4; 11 nucleotides align to TRBD1. CDR1 and CDR2 from the germline V gene are SNHLY and FYNNEI. This CDR3 has 14 amino acids. V shed 3 bases and J 10 bases; nucleotides not matched to a gene: 4. Supplemented by reference TRBV2 and TRBJ1-4, the full variable domain reads EPEVTQTPSHQVTQMGQEVILRCVPISNHLYFYWYRQILGQKVEFLVSFYNNEISEKSEIFDDQFSVERPDGSNFTLKIRSTKLEDSAMYFCASSDWGTGGKLFFGSGTQLSVL.

In this sample, this clone turned up once. The rearrangement uses TRBV28 and TRBJ2-1, with D unresolved. Looked up from germline, CDR1 is MDHEN and CDR2 is SYDVKM. V lost 6 bases and J lost 5, with 5 bases in between. CDR3 size: 11 residues. The CDR3 sequence: CASSRDNEQFF. Written as DNA, the CDR3 is TGTGCCAGCAGCCGAGACAATGAGCAGTTCTTC.

The chain employs TRBV29-1 and TRBJ2-7; D perhaps matches TRBD1 (5 bases). Deletions cut 6 bases from V and 0 bases from J, with 18 bases between. CDR1 is SQVTM, CDR2 ANQGSEA, per germline. There are 15 residues in the CDR3. CDR3 in amino acids: CSVLLMTARSYEQYF. The CDR3 bases are TGCAGCGTCCTTCTGATGACAGCTCGCTCCTACGAGCAGTACTTC.

The chain employs TRBV19 and TRBJ1-5; a weak D match, TRBD1 (6 bases). CDR1 is LNHDA and CDR2 is SQIVND in the germline V gene (reference sequence). CDR3 length: 14 amino acids. V lost 7 bases and J lost 4, with 14 bases in between. CDR3 nucleotides: TGTGCCAGTAAAACCGGGACAAATAATCAGCCCCAGCATTTT. This encodes CASKTGTNNQPQHF.

V is TRBV2 and J is TRBJ1-2, with 9 bases that match TRBD1. Germline CDR1 and CDR2: SNHLY and FYNNEI. The CDR3 is 13 amino acids. The V and J ends lost 6 bases and 8 bases, in that order; junction bases with no gene match: 7. In DNA form, the CDR3 reads TGTGCCAGCAGCTCTCGACAGGGGGGCGGCTACACCTTC. Encoded protein: CASSSRQGGGYTF. Full variable domain (remainder filled in from reference TRBV2 and TRBJ1-2): EPEVTQTPSHQVTQMGQEVILRCVPISNHLYFYWYRQILGQKVEFLVSFYNNEISEKSEIFDDQFSVERPDGSNFTLKIRSTKLEDSAMYFCASSSRQGGGYTFGSGTRLTVV.

J is TRBJ2-3 and V is TRBV5-1; 11 bases line up with TRBD2. V gave up 2 bases and J gave up 5 bases; unmatched junction bases: 7. Germline V CDR1 and CDR2: SGHRS, YFSETQ. The CDR3 has 16 residues. The CDR3 DNA reads TGCGCCAGCAGCTTTAGTCTAGCGGGGGGTGGAGATACGCAGTATTTT. This translates into CASSFSLAGGGDTQYF.

The chain recombines TRBV10-2 with TRBJ1-2; D is perhaps TRBD1 (6 bases). Trimming cost V 3 bases and J 4 bases, with 9 bases left between them. Germline CDR1 WSHSY, CDR2 SAAADI. This CDR3 spans 13 amino acids. The CDR3 protein is CASSETGTYGYTF. CDR3 bases: TGCGCCAGCAGTGAAACAGGGACCTATGGCTACACCTTC.

V is TRBV29-1 and J is TRBJ1-1; D may be TRBD1 (5 bases). This CDR3 is 14 amino acids long. Deletions cut 6 bases from V and 5 bases from J, with 19 bases between. Germline V gives CDR1 SQVTM, CDR2 ANQGSEA. The CDR3 spells CSVLIGQGRTEAFF. The CDR3 coding sequence is TGCAGCGTCCTAATCGGCCAGGGTAGGACTGAAGCTTTCTTT.

The rearrangement joins TRBV7-9 to TRBJ2-7, with D possibly being TRBD2 (6 bases). Trimming stripped 5 bases from V and 4 bases from J, with 12 bases between. This CDR3 has 13 amino acids. Germline-derived CDR1 and CDR2 are SEHNR and FQNEAQ (reference sequence). The CDR3 DNA reads TGTGCCAGCAGCGCGGGACGGACTTACGAGCAGTACTTC. This translates into CASSAGRTYEQYF.

This rearrangement joins TRBV24-1 to TRBJ2-1; tentative D call: TRBD1 (6 bases). Germline V gene data show CDR1 as KGHDR and CDR2 as SFDVKD. The CDR3 extends over 16 amino acids. V lost 3 bases to trimming and J lost 7 bases, with 18 bases between them. The CDR3 loop reads CATSDVQGRPGNEQFF. DNA of the CDR3: TGTGCCACCAGTGATGTACAGGGTCGACCCGGAAATGAGCAGTTCTTC.

The J gene is TRBJ2-1, the V gene TRBV5-6, with TRBD1 matching over 10 bases. Germline trimming cut 3 bases from V and 6 bases from J; bases unmatched to any gene: 6. This CDR3 is 15 amino acids long. Germline lookup yields CDR1 SGHDT and CDR2 YYEEEE. CDR3 bases: TGTGCCAGCAGCTGGGGGACAGGGGAAGGCAATGAGCAGTTCTTC. It specifies CASSWGTGEGNEQFF.

The V gene is TRBV10-1, the J gene TRBJ2-1, with 13 bases identical to TRBD2. After removal of 4 bases from V and 8 bases from J, the junction contained 2 bases not matched to a gene. The germline V gene encodes CDR1 WNHNN and CDR2 SYGVQD (reference sequence). This CDR3 comprises 14 residues. CDR3 loop: CASSGTSGGYEQFF. CDR3 DNA: TGCGCCAGCAGTGGGACTAGCGGGGGCTATGAGCAGTTCTTC.

This clone is a singleton in its sample. The genes are TRBV9 and TRBJ1-3; the D gene is possibly TRBD1 (5 bases). The CDR3 has 15 amino acids. Trimming pared 0 bases from V and 6 bases from J, leaving 13 bases between. Germline CDR1 is SGDLS and CDR2 is YYNGEE. CDR3 amino acids: CASSVGRGVVNTIYF. CDR3 nucleotide sequence: TGTGCCAGCAGCGTAGGGAGGGGAGTAGTAAACACCATATATTTT.

The rearrangement joins TRBV11-2 to TRBJ1-2; no reliable D call. Germline V gives CDR1 SGHAT, CDR2 FQNNGV. The CDR3 covers 13 residues. V lost 6 bases and J lost 4, with 12 bases in between. CDR3 protein: CASSQVTAYGYTF. The CDR3, as DNA: TGTGCCAGCAGTCAGGTCACCGCCTATGGCTACACCTTC.

This sequence joins TRBV4-1 and TRBJ2-1; the D gene is possibly TRBD2 (6 bases). The CDR3 is 11 amino acids. Trimming took 1 base from V and 15 from J, leaving 10 bases between them. Germline V CDR1 and CDR2: MGHRA, YSYEKL. CDR3: CASSQGGERFF. In DNA, the CDR3 is TGCGCCAGCAGCCAAGGCGGGGAACGGTTCTTC.

V is TRBV11-2 and J is TRBJ2-2; no clear D gene. The CDR3 is 16 residues long. The germline CDR1 and CDR2 sequences are SGHAT and FQNNGV. V lost 1 base and J lost 2, with 11 bases in between. This chain's CDR3 is CASSLGAWANTGELFF. Here the CDR3 DNA reads TGTGCCAGCAGCTTAGGGGCGTGGGCCAACACCGGGGAGCTGTTTTTT.

The chain combines TRBV27 with TRBJ2-7, with a weak D call TRBD2 (7 bases). The V gene's germline CDR1 is MNHEY and CDR2 SMNVEV (reference sequence). Trimming took off 0 bases at V and 2 bases at J, with 11 bases between the two ends. The CDR3 covers 15 residues. The CDR3 sequence: CASSLSSRGPYEQYF. CDR3 sequence (DNA): TGTGCCAGCAGTTTATCATCGCGGGGGCCCTACGAGCAGTACTTC.

J is TRBJ2-7 and V is TRBV4-2; D might be TRBD1 (6 bases). V was pared by 0 bases and J by 4 bases, with 22 bases between. Germline V gives CDR1 LGHNA, CDR2 YNFKEQ. The CDR3 totals 18 residues. Here the CDR3 DNA reads TGTGCCAGCAGCCAAGATAATTCCCACACAGGGCAGGCGTACGAGCAGTACTTC. The encoded protein is CASSQDNSHTGQAYEQYF.

The J gene is TRBJ2-1, the V gene TRBV5-1; 12 positions match TRBD1. Germline V gene data show CDR1 as SGHRS and CDR2 as YFSETQ. There are 20 residues in the CDR3. V trimming: 0 bases; J trimming: 1 base; junction bases outside the gene matches: 11. The CDR3 nucleotides read TGCGCCAGCAGCTTGGAAGGGGGGACAGGGGGCGTTGGGTCCTACAATGAGCAGTTCTTC. It yields the protein CASSLEGGTGGVGSYNEQFF.

The chain employs TRBV2 and TRBJ1-3; the D gene is possibly TRBD1 (6 bases). Trimming pared 5 bases from V and 0 bases from J, leaving 11 bases between. There are 15 residues in the CDR3. From germline, CDR1 is SNHLY and CDR2 FYNNEI. The CDR3 DNA sequence: TGTGCCAGCAGTTCGGACAGCTACTCTGGAAACACCATATATTTT. Translation gives CASSSDSYSGNTIYF.

This clone has more than one count but fewer than ten. This chain joins TRBV2 and TRBJ1-5, with 11 bases matching TRBD1. The germline CDR1 and CDR2 sequences are SNHLY and FYNNEI. V dropped 8 bases and J dropped 2; count of bases not matched to a gene: 8. The CDR3 consists of 16 residues. This chain's CDR3 is CASGGQGELRNQPQHF. CDR3 DNA sequence: TGTGCCAGCGGGGGACAGGGGGAATTGCGCAATCAGCCCCAGCATTTT.

The rearrangement uses TRBV5-1 and TRBJ1-5, with D unclear. V was shortened by 0 bases and J by 8 bases, with 9 bases between the two germline ends. Germline-derived CDR1 and CDR2 are SGHRS and YFSETQ. The CDR3 contains 13 residues. CDR3 bases: TGCGCCAGCAGCTTGGGGTCTTCGGAGCCCCAGCATTTT. Protein: CASSLGSSEPQHF.

The CDR3 DNA sequence: TGCGCCAGCAGCCAAGGATGGGGACAGGGGAGCTATGGCTACACCTTC. It is translated as CASSQGWGQGSYGYTF. The rearrangement links TRBV4-1 to TRBJ1-2, with 10 bases identical to TRBD1. V dropped 1 base and J dropped 4; count of bases not matched to a gene: 6. Germline lookup yields CDR1 MGHRA and CDR2 YSYEKL. This CDR3 is 16 amino acids long.

The chain is built from TRBV7-9 and TRBJ2-5, with D unclear. This CDR3 comprises 12 residues. V was trimmed by 8 bases and J by 1 base, leaving 8 bases between them. Germline CDR1 reads SEHNR; CDR2 reads FQNEAQ (reference sequence). The CDR3, as DNA: TGTGCCAGCGGTGACACCCAAGAGACCCAGTACTTC. Amino acid sequence: CASGDTQETQYF. Complete variable domain (other parts from reference TRBV7-9 and TRBJ2-5): DTGVSQNPRHKITKRGQNVTFRCDPISEHNRLYWYRQTLGQGPEFLTYFQNEAQLEKSRLLSDRFSAERPKGSFSTLEIQRTEQGDSAMYLCASGDTQETQYFGPGTRLLVL.

J is TRBJ1-2 and V is TRBV11-2; 8 positions agree with TRBD1. V trimming: 0 bases; J trimming: 14 bases; junction bases outside the gene matches: 8. Germline V lookup: CDR1 SGHAT, CDR2 FQNNGV. CDR3 size: 13 residues. CDR3 protein: CASSLDPRQGRTF. In DNA form, the CDR3 reads TGTGCCAGCAGCTTAGATCCACGACAGGGGAGGACCTTC.

The gene calls are TRBV27 and TRBJ2-3, with D uncertain. Germline CDR1 reads MNHEY; CDR2 reads SMNVEV (reference sequence). Between the trimmed V and J ends, which lost 6 bases and 9 bases, there was a span of 16 bases. The CDR3 is 13 amino acids. CDR3 in DNA: TGTGCCAGCAGCCTTAATGCCCAAGCCACGCAGTATTTT. This gives the protein CASSLNAQATQYF.

The chain links TRBV28 to TRBJ1-2; D uncertain. The V end was cut by 5 bases, the J end by 1 base, with 17 bases between. The germline gives CDR1 MDHEN, CDR2 SYDVKM. The CDR3 spans 16 residues. CDR3 nucleotides: TGTGCCAGCAGTCCCCCCTGGAGCGCCCGTAACTATGGCTACACCTTC. It encodes CASSPPWSARNYGYTF.